This T cell receptor (beta chain) stems from a study of blood T cell repertoires in COVID-19. Study overall: COVID-19 samples, acute and convalescent, were from the United States, Italy and Spain. From T cells, B-cell-depleted T cells, or PBMCs came the material, which was cDNA or gDNA.

V was pared by 4 bases and J by 4 bases, with 4 bases of the junction left unmatched. This CDR3 has 14 amino acids. Per germline, CDR1 SGHRS and CDR2 YFSETQ. In the original workflow: For nucleated cells, counts were estimated from reference gene primer amplification. Repertoires were generated with immunoSEQ multiplex PCR, while TCRdb's copy carries only in-frame clones and drops some. Clonal size and the V and J genes are those of that table, whereas D and trimming came from the DNA. Among roughly 220,000 clones, 86% were seen once, and the ten largest hold around 6.5%. Input material: peripheral blood. The chain uses TRBV5-1 and TRBJ1-2, with 10 bases aligning to TRBD1. This sequence was found in an elderly man with acute or convalescent COVID-19. In nucleotides, the CDR3 is TGCGCCAGCAGCCCAGGACAGGGGGGCTATGGCTACACCTTC. Translating gives CASSPGQGGYGYTF.